The present T cell receptor beta chain was sequenced within a study of blood T cells in healthy people across ages. Whole-study findings and limits: Strong correlation existed between TCR beta diversity and naive T cell percentage.

Researchers report isolating at least 6.5 million PBMCs per sample. The second PCR ran roughly 6 to 11 cycles with a sample-barcoded 5' primer and J-beta primers. MiXCR, applied by TCRdb to the 5' RACE reads, yields one record per CDR3 protein. The sample carries about 930,000 distinct CDR3 sequences, under 35% recorded once. Only a few counts were recorded for this clonotype. The antigen remains unidentified. The CDR3 has 19 amino acids. CDR1 is MGHDK, CDR2 SYGVNS, per germline. V dropped 2 bases and J dropped 1; count of bases not matched to a gene: 14. These data were likewise used in another study, on T cells of mothers and their children. That report adds: Maternal samples each gave over 9 million TCR beta CDR3 reads, and child samples about 3 million each.

The gene calls are TRBV25-1 and TRBJ2-4; TRBD2 aligns across 7 bases. Sequenced: blood. This clonotype originated in a woman between 40 and 55 years old in good health. The CDR3 loop reads CASSEEGWGLLGAKNIQYF. CDR3 nucleotide sequence: TGTGCCAGCAGTGAAGAAGGCTGGGGACTACTAGGCGCCAAAAACATTCAGTACTTC.